These 9 T cell receptor beta chains were sequenced from one sample in a study of shared clonotypes between healthy human individuals. The assay was immunoSEQ multiplex PCR, and TCRdb's table has in-frame clones only and misses some. Found here are about 1.1 million clones, 60% to 80% of them singletons; the top ten hold almost 0.9%. Sequenced input: memory CD4+ T cells from PBMCs. Subset noted: CD45RA-negative fraction. The receptors come from a man aged 18 to 29 in good health. Some clones in this sample may be carry-over from other donors' samples.

The rearrangement uses TRBV6-5 and TRBJ2-1; D is uncertain. Between the trimmed V and J ends, which lost 6 bases and 0 bases, there was a span of 3 bases. The CDR3 has 12 residues. The germline V gene has CDR1 MNHEY and CDR2 SVGAGI. CDR3 DNA sequence: TGTGCCAGCAGAAGCTCCTACAATGAGCAGTTCTTC. It translates to CASRSSYNEQFF.

The chain combines TRBV11-3 with TRBJ2-1, with TRBD2 matching 8 bases. Germline lookup yields CDR1 SGHNT and CDR2 YENEEA. Unmatched junction bases numbered 5, after V lost 4 bases and J lost 0 bases. The CDR3 is made up of 16 amino acids. CDR3 nucleotides: TGTGCCAGCAGCTCAACCGGGACTAGCTCCTACAATGAGCAGTTCTTC. It is translated as CASSSTGTSSYNEQFF.

This clone has at least ten counts. V usage is TRBV4-2 and J usage is TRBJ2-1; TRBD1 matches at 8 bases. Germline-derived CDR1 and CDR2 are LGHNA and YNFKEQ. The CDR3 runs 16 residues. The V and J ends lost 2 bases and 1 base, in that order; junction bases with no gene match: 4. The CDR3 loop is CASSQRDRQSYNEQFF. The CDR3 DNA reads TGTGCCAGCAGCCAACGGGACAGGCAATCCTACAATGAGCAGTTCTTC.

The J gene is TRBJ1-5, the V gene TRBV6-5, with 7 bases fitting TRBD1. This CDR3 region has 13 residues. J lost 4 bases, V lost 6 bases, and 3 bases had no gene match. CDR1 is MNHEY, CDR2 SVGAGI, per germline. The CDR3, as DNA: TGTGCCAGCAGGTCACAGGGGAATCAGCCCCAGCATTTT. Its protein is CASRSQGNQPQHF.

As concerns this clone: The identical CDR3 is also encoded by other nucleotide sequences in the sample. This chain joins TRBV5-4 and TRBJ1-4, with a tentative D call TRBD1 (6 bases). Germline-derived CDR1 and CDR2 are SGHNT and YYREEE (reference sequence). The CDR3 sequence is 14 residues long. Trimming stripped 0 bases from V and 4 bases from J, with 7 bases between. The CDR3 region is CASSLGRGNEKLFF. The CDR3 DNA is TGTGCCAGCAGCTTGGGCAGGGGTAATGAAAAACTGTTTTTT.

The chain links TRBV6-5 to TRBJ1-1; perhaps TRBD1 as D (5 bases). The CDR3 runs 13 residues. Germline assignment: CDR1 MNHEY and CDR2 SVGAGI. V was trimmed by 6 bases and J by 10 bases, leaving 18 bases between them. The CDR3 loop reads CASRPKGSEVAFF. The CDR3 DNA reads TGTGCCAGCAGGCCAAAGGGGTCCGAGGTAGCTTTCTTT.

The rearrangement links TRBV5-5 to TRBJ1-3, with 8 bases that match TRBD1. This CDR3 is 16 amino acids long. Germline CDR1 is SGHKS and CDR2 is YYEKEE (reference sequence). The trim removed 0 bases at V and 3 bases at J, leaving 5 bases unmatched. CDR3 sequence reads: CASSLGQGSFGNTIYF. The CDR3 DNA reads TGTGCCAGCAGCTTGGGACAGGGGAGTTTTGGAAACACCATATATTTT.

In DNA, the CDR3 is TGTGCCAGCAGCTTAGAGGGGGCCCCCACAGATACGCAGTATTTT. This translates into CASSLEGAPTDTQYF. The rearrangement links TRBV7-9 to TRBJ2-3; TRBD1 agrees at 7 bases. With 1 base clipped from V and 2 bases from J, the junction kept 3 bases outside the gene matches. Germline loops: CDR1 SEHNR, CDR2 FQNEAQ (reference sequence). The CDR3 has 15 residues.

This chain joins TRBV10-2 and TRBJ1-5; no definite D call. The CDR3 totals 12 residues. Germline CDR1 is WSHSY and CDR2 is SAAADI. The germline V and J ends were trimmed by 3 bases and 5 bases, with 5 bases remaining between them. The CDR3 protein is CASSEWDQPQHF. The CDR3 DNA sequence: TGCGCCAGCAGTGAATGGGATCAGCCCCAGCATTTT.